This T cell receptor (beta chain) appears in the sequencing data of a study of response to subunit inactivated influenza vaccine (dated by TCRdb to the late 2010s). As for the study more broadly: The study used deep quantitative T cell receptor repertoire profiling to track responses to a trivalent subunit inactivated influenza vaccine. Overall results and qualifications from the work: The authors suggested that each seasonal influenza vaccination may recruit only a limited number of new T cells.

Library construction relied on RT-PCR. Sequencing was performed on an Illumina HiSeq 2500. Clones were called with MiXCR by TCRdb after fastp trimmed the public reads at Q25, and only in-frame beta chains were retained. CDR3 protein sequences are deduplicated, and each keeps its most common genes and DNA. This sample comprises about 520,000 distinct CDR3 sequences, approximately 7.7% of them detected only once. The ten largest clones take up 10% to 15% of the sample. The CDR3 measures 13 amino acids from cysteine to phenylalanine. Kept here is only the CDR3 DNA, which spans 39 bases and is read in frame from base 1. Cut back by 3 bases and 1 base, the V and J ends lie 5 bases apart. CDR1 KGHDR and CDR2 SFDVKD were looked up in the germline V gene. Concerning this clonotype itself: No cognate antigen has been identified for it. No much larger clonotype is one base removed from it; base qualities were not supplied.

The sequencing used PBMCs from blood, collected 23 months after vaccination. The rearranged segments are TRBV24-1 and TRBJ2-5, with a weak D call of TRBD1 (5 bases match). The source is a man between 50 and 70 years old who received an inactivated influenza vaccine. Donor details come from another sample of the same person, matched by shared clones. Here is the DNA: TGTGCCACCAGTGATAGGGGCCAAGAGACCCAGTACTTC. Its product reads: CATSDRGQETQYF.